The entry below describes one TCR beta chain. Its antigen is not yet known. Base qualities are not provided; no much larger clone lies one nucleotide away. The immunoSEQ Assay, a bias-controlled multiplex PCR, was used to amplify TCRbeta CDR3 regions from genomic DNA. Turning to the authors' computational methods: The number of nucleated cells in each sample was estimated by amplification of reference gene primers within the assay. Sequence reads were collapsed and filtered to measure the absolute abundance of every unique TCRbeta CDR3 rearrangement. For each sample, productive Simpson clonality was calculated as the square root of Simpson's diversity index over productive rearrangements. TCRdb carries this immuneACCESS record with in-frame sequences only. Its versions omit some clonotypes, under half of them owing to an unresolved V gene in the studies checked, with the rest unexplained. Clone size and the V and J calls come from that table; the DNA yielded D and trimming. The sample table shows fewer than 250,000 clones, and more than 70% are seen once. The ten largest account for 7% to 8.5% of the sample.

The germline V gene (reference sequence) yields SGHAT for CDR1 and FQDESV for CDR2. V lost 5 bases and J lost 3 bases, and the count of bases not matched to a germline gene is 7. Inclusive of the bounding cysteine and phenylalanine, the CDR3 is 15 residues long. Only the CDR3 DNA is retained, 45 bases long and in frame from the first base. This specimen belongs to a study of blood T cell repertoires in COVID-19 (TCRdb year 2020). About the investigation overall: Samples from collaborators originated in the United States, Italy and Spain and spanned both the acute and convalescent phases of COVID-19. The material from the prospective study consisted of cDNA or gDNA derived from T cells, B-cell-depleted T cells, or PBMCs. The dataset comprised deeply sampled blood TCRbeta repertoires from subjects exposed to, actively infected with, or recovered from COVID-19. The repertoires were made available in a free public database intended to serve as a resource for research on the immune response to SARS-CoV-2. The samples were drawn from the first 160 participants of the ongoing ImmuneRACE study and from 1,254 subjects provided by 6 global collaborators. Sample metadata almost always included a de-identified subject ID, COVID-19 status, age in years and sex. Where available, HLA class I and class II types were obtained from metadata supplied by the sample provider rather than from assay-based typing.

Participants in the prospective study were aged 18 to 89 years, lived in under 30 United States geographic areas, and enrolled through a virtual design. To assign participants to cohorts, the prospective study relied on clinical history that participants themselves reported in a screening survey and a study questionnaire. Each participant in the prospective study had whole blood, serum and a nasopharyngeal or oropharyngeal swab collected by mobile phlebotomists. Over a roughly two-month period, participants in the prospective study had the option of providing additional blood draws and questionnaires. Before DNA extraction, prospective study blood samples were shipped either frozen or at room temperature. Beyond this particular receptor, the publication reports: The quantity of clinical and demographic metadata differed by source and by participant and was supplied without curation.

The chain couples TRBV11-1 to TRBJ2-3, with 8 junctional bases fitting TRBD2. The sequence was collected from a woman aged 40 to 50 with acute COVID-19. The sample consisted of PBMCs or T cells enriched from blood (not recorded which). This receptor has the CDR3 CASSPPGRATDTQYF. The bases read TGTGCCAGCAGCCCCCCCGGGAGGGCTACAGATACGCAGTATTTT.